The present TCR beta chain was sequenced within a study of beta chain features in type 1 diabetes. Study findings and constraints: Cells carrying high TCR expression could end up over-represented when cDNA is sequenced. A PCR bias possibly favoring shorter templates would apply equally to patients and controls. Whether HLA type affects TCRB rearrangement stayed undetermined in the present work.

The ends were cut back, 4 bases at V and 2 bases at J, with 9 bases in the middle. CDR1 and CDR2 (germline): MGHRA, YSYEKL. The CDR3 is 13 residues long. This clone was seen at least ten times. Its matching antigen is unknown. This same CDR3 is encoded by further DNA sequences in the sample. Investigators reverse transcribed all isolated RNA, so they sequenced expressed TCRB transcripts. Profiling relied on immunoSEQ multiplex PCR, and the TCRdb table lists in-frame clones only, not all of them. This sample has about 200,000 clones; about a tenth occur once, and the top ten carry roughly 1.4%. This chain links TRBV4-1 with TRBJ2-7; either TRBD1 or TRBD2 may supply D (5 bases each). Sequencing was performed on central memory CD4+ T cells from blood. The receptor comes from a man between 18 and 35 years old in good health. CDR3 residues: CASSRDPTYEQYF. The CDR3 coding sequence is TGCGCCAGCAGCCGGGACCCAACCTACGAGCAGTACTTC.